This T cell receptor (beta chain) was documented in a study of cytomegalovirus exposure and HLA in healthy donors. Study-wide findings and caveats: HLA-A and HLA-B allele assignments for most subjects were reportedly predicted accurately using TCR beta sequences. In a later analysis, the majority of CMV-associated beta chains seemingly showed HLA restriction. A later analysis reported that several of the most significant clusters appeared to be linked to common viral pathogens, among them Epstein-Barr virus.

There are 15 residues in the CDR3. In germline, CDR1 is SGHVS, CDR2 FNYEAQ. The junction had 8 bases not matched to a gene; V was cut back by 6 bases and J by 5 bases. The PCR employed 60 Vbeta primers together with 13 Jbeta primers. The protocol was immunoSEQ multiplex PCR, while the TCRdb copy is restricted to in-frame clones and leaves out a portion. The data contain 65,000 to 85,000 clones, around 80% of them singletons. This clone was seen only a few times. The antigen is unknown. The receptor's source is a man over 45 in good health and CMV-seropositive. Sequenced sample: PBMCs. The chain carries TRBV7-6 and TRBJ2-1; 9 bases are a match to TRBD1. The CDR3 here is CASSNSGTGNNEQFF. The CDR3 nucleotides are TGTGCCAGCAGTAACTCCGGGACAGGGAACAATGAGCAGTTCTTC. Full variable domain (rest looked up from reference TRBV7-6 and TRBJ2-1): GAGVSQSPRYKVTKRGQDVALRCDPISGHVSLYWYRQALGQGPEFLTYFNYEAQQDKSGLPNDRFSAERPEGSISTLTIQRTEQRDSAMYRCASSNSGTGNNEQFFGPGTRLTVL.